This TCR beta chain was identified in a study of T-cell reconstitution after alpha-beta-depleted transplantation in children. A TCRbeta library incorporating unique molecular identifiers was prepared. Each CDR3 protein gets one entry after TCRdb re-called the PCR reads with MiXCR. This table holds around 600,000 distinct CDR3 sequences, about 10% found once. The CDR3 is 13 residues long. V lost 2 bases and J 2 bases, leaving 8 bases between the germline ends. Germline values: CDR1 GTSNPN, CDR2 SVGIG (reference sequence). This clonotype occurred many times. The chain combines TRBV30 with TRBJ2-3; D uncertain. The receptor was derived from a human donor who donated a stem cell graft to a child with acute myeloid leukemia. The sequences come from PBMCs from the stem cell graft donor, collected from the stem cell graft. The CDR3 coding sequence is TGTGCCTGGAGTCGTCCCATCACAGATACGCAGTATTTT. This gives the protein CAWSRPITDTQYF.